Sequencing of this T cell receptor beta chain was carried out in a study of cytomegalovirus exposure and HLA in healthy donors. Trimming removed 0 bases from V and 4 bases from J, with 10 bases in between. CDR3 length: 14 residues. Germline V CDR1 and CDR2: SGDLS, YYNGEE. The study ran its PCR with 60 Vbeta and 13 Jbeta primers. Libraries were prepared by immunoSEQ multiplex PCR; TCRdb keeps only in-frame clonotypes and omits some of them. The top ten clones hold roughly 1% of a sample with 200,000 to 250,000 clones, around 88% of them seen once. Specimen: PBMCs. The V and J genes are TRBV9 and TRBJ1-1, with D unclear. This TCR was sampled from a woman younger than 35 in good health and CMV-seronegative. Written as DNA, the CDR3 is TGTGCCAGCAGCGTAGCGGAGAGGAGCACTGAAGCTTTCTTT. Translating it yields CASSVAERSTEAFF.